These T cell receptor beta chains were read from a single sample in a study of vaccination and CD4 T cells after COVID-19. TCRdb passed the PCR reads through MiXCR, listing each CDR3 protein once. The sample lists about 5,000 distinct CDR3 sequences, 35% to 50% occurring once. What these receptors recognize is not known. Sequencing was performed on CD4+ T cells from blood, cultured in vitro. The receptors derive from a human donor who had recovered from COVID-19. CDR3s include the opening cysteine and the closing phenylalanine or tryptophan. Each record gives: clone size, D gene, J gene, V gene, CDR3 DNA, CDR3 protein. A D gene is named only where the DNA matches it firmly. A clone size is listed for some rows: how often the clone was seen (once, few, many), or a class if it is expanded.

-,TRBD2,TRBJ2-1,TRBV14,TGTGCCAGTCAAACTAGCGGACCATACAATGAGCAGTTCTTC,CASQTSGPYNEQFF
few,-,TRBJ1-2,TRBV18,TGTGCCAGCTCACCACCCGTACAGGGTAACTATGGCTACACCTTC,CASSPPVQGNYGYTF
-,TRBD2,TRBJ2-5,TRBV6-5,TGTGCCAGCAGTTACGGGACTAGCGGGATTTATGCGGAGACCCAGTACTTC,CASSYGTSGIYAETQYF
-,TRBD1,TRBJ1-5,TRBV6-1,TGTGCCAGCGGGACAGGGGGCCAGCCCCAGCATTTT,CASGTGGQPQHF
-,-,TRBJ2-2,TRBV27,TGTGCCAGCAGTTTGGGAGTAGCGGTGAACACCGGGGAGCTGTTTTTT,CASSLGVAVNTGELFF
-,-,TRBJ2-3,TRBV6-4,TGTGCCAGCAGTGAATATTGGAGCGCCGATACGCAGTATTTT,CASSEYWSADTQYF
large,TRBD2,TRBJ2-5,TRBV12-3/TRBV12-4,TGTGCCAGCAGCCGAGGGACTAGCGGGCAGTACCAAGAGACCCAGTACTTC,CASSRGTSGQYQETQYF
-,-,TRBJ1-6,TRBV5-1,TGCGCCAGCAGCACCCAGGTGGGTCTGGAGAATTCACCCCTCCACTTT,CASSTQVGLENSPLHF
-,-,TRBJ2-3,TRBV20-1,TGCAGTGCCGGTTATGTCGATACGCAGTATTTT,CSAGYVDTQYF
medium-sized,-,TRBJ2-3,TRBV7-7,TGTGCTAGCAGCTTAAATCCGGGGGATACGCAGTATTTT,CASSLNPGDTQYF
-,-,TRBJ2-7,TRBV20-1,TGCAGTGCTAAGGCCAGTCGCTACGAGCAGTACTTC,CSAKASRYEQYF
-,-,TRBJ1-3,TRBV20-1,TGCAGTGCATTTGAGGTGTCCGGAAACACCATATATTTT,CSAFEVSGNTIYF
few,TRBD1,TRBJ1-2,TRBV7-2,TGTGCCAGCAGCGTTACAGGGGGTTCCTATGGCTACACCTTC,CASSVTGGSYGYTF
-,TRBD1,TRBJ1-4,TRBV20-1,TGCAGTGCTAGAGAAGGACAGGGGGATGAAAAACTGTTTTTT,CSAREGQGDEKLFF
-,-,TRBJ2-7,TRBV6-5,TGTGCCAGCAGTTCCCTTCGGGGGACGCGGGAGCAGTACTTC,CASSSLRGTREQYF
-,-,TRBJ2-1,TRBV10-2,TGCGCCAGCAGTGAGAGGTGGAGGGCCTCCTACAATGAGCAGTTCTTC,CASSERWRASYNEQFF
-,TRBD1,TRBJ2-7,TRBV4-3,TGCGCCAGCAGCCCCAGGTGGGGACAGGGGGTCAATACGGGCGAGCAGTACTTC,CASSPRWGQGVNTGEQYF
-,-,TRBJ1-6,TRBV25-1,TGTGCCAGCAGTGAATGGGTTGGGGGTAATTCACCCCTCCACTTT,CASSEWVGGNSPLHF
-,-,TRBJ2-7,TRBV5-4,TGTGCCAGCAGCATGGGGAACCTATACGAGCAGTACTTC,CASSMGNLYEQYF
few,-,TRBJ1-2,TRBV19,TGTGCCAGTAGCTTTGTCTATGGCTACACCTTC,CASSFVYGYTF
once,-,TRBJ2-5,TRBV4-3,TGCGCCAGCAGCCAAGCCGGGACCCAAGAGACCCAGTACTTC,CASSQAGTQETQYF
-,-,TRBJ1-5,TRBV12-5,TGTGCTAGTGGCTCGAATCAGCCCCAGCATTTT,CASGSNQPQHF
-,-,TRBJ1-1,TRBV20-1,TGCAGTGCTAAAAGTTTTATCGGACAGATGAACACTGAAGCTTTCTTT,CSAKSFIGQMNTEAFF
-,TRBD2,TRBJ2-2,TRBV19,TGTGCCAGTAGTAGGGCATTAGCGGGAGGTATCGGGGAGCTGTTTTTT,CASSRALAGGIGELFF
few,TRBD2,TRBJ2-1,TRBV7-9,TGTGCCAGCAGCTTTCTTCTAGCGGGAGGGAATGAGCAGTTCTTC,CASSFLLAGGNEQFF
-,-,TRBJ1-3,TRBV5-1,TGCGCCAGCAGCGAATTGACAGGTAGCTCTGGAAACACCATATATTTT,CASSELTGSSGNTIYF
-,-,TRBJ2-1,TRBV18,TGTGCCAGCTCACCAACGATGGGGGAATTGGGTGAGCAGTTCTTC,CASSPTMGELGEQFF
-,TRBD2,TRBJ2-3,TRBV20-1,TGCAGTGCTAGAGATCTGGAGGCTAGCGGGGGGTCTAGCACAGATACGCAGTATTTT,CSARDLEASGGSSTDTQYF
few,-,TRBJ1-1,TRBV10-3,TGTGCCATCAGTGACCAGGGAAATACTGAAGCTTTCTTT,CAISDQGNTEAFF
-,-,TRBJ2-7,TRBV20-1,TGCAGTGCTAGGGACCCAGGGCGCGAGCAGTACTTC,CSARDPGREQYF
few,-,TRBJ2-3,TRBV2,TGTGCCAGCGGGAAAAGAGGACGAATTCCCACAGATACGCAGTATTTT,CASGKRGRIPTDTQYF
-,TRBD1,TRBJ2-3,TRBV5-1,TGCGCCAGCAGCTCGCAGGGGACAGTTGAGACAGATACGCAGTATTTT,CASSSQGTVETDTQYF
few,-,TRBJ1-5,TRBV6-2/TRBV6-3,TGTGCCAGCAGTCAGGGTACTCAGCCCCAGCATTTT,CASSQGTQPQHF
few,TRBD2,TRBJ2-3,TRBV20-1,TGCAGTGCTTTAGCGGGGGGATCAACAGATACGCAGTATTTT,CSALAGGSTDTQYF
few,-,TRBJ2-6,TRBV7-2,TGTGCCAGCAGCCCTTACAGAACTGGGGCCAACGTCCTGACTTTC,CASSPYRTGANVLTF
-,TRBD2,TRBJ2-5,TRBV20-1,TGCAGTGCTAGAGATCGGTCTAGCGGGAGGCTGGGGGGGGAGACCCAGTACTTC,CSARDRSSGRLGGETQYF
-,TRBD2,TRBJ2-5,TRBV7-8,TGTGCCAGCAGCTGGGAGCGGGGGGGCCGGGAGACCCAGTACTTC,CASSWERGGRETQYF
few,-,TRBJ1-2,TRBV7-2,TGTGCCAGCAGGAACCCTAGGGGGGGAGACTATGGCTACACCTTC,CASRNPRGGDYGYTF
-,TRBD1,TRBJ2-1,TRBV20-1,TGCAGTGCTAGCGTTGGGGGCAGGGGGCTATCCTACAATGAGCAGTTCTTC,CSASVGGRGLSYNEQFF
-,TRBD1,TRBJ2-3,TRBV2,TGTGCCAGCAGTGAGGGGACAGGGGGCCCAGATACGCAGTATTTT,CASSEGTGGPDTQYF
-,TRBD2,TRBJ2-7,TRBV6-5,TGTGCCAGCAGTTACGGGGGGGATTTCTACGAGCAGTACTTC,CASSYGGDFYEQYF
-,-,TRBJ2-1,TRBV7-2,TGTGCCAGCAGCCCTTCCGGCGGGGTCTACAATGAGCAGTTCTTC,CASSPSGGVYNEQFF
few,TRBD2,TRBJ2-3,TRBV7-8,TGTGCCAGCAGCTTTAGCGGGCCCGCGGCTACGCAGTATTTT,CASSFSGPAATQYF
few,TRBD2,TRBJ2-5,TRBV2,TGTGCCAGCAGTGGGACTAGCGGGGGGGCCGGCGAGACCCAGTACTTC,CASSGTSGGAGETQYF